This TCR beta chain was observed in a study of blood T cell repertoires in COVID-19. About the research overall: Acute-phase and convalescent COVID-19 samples originated in the United States, Italy and Spain.

TCRdb keeps only in-frame clones here, not all; method: immunoSEQ multiplex PCR. Of 160,000 or so clones listed, about 85% were seen once; the top ten hold about 5.6%. The CDR3 length is 15 residues. Trimming at V came to 5 bases and at J to 2 bases, leaving 9 bases not matched to a gene. Germline V gives CDR1 SEHNR, CDR2 FQNEAQ (reference sequence). This chain connects TRBV7-9 to TRBJ2-7; TRBD1 aligns across 7 bases. The receptor's source is a woman between 45 and 60 years old with COVID-19, enrolled during active disease. The sample taken for sequencing was peripheral blood. DNA of the CDR3: TGTGCCAGCAGCCTAAGGGTCGGGACAGCCTACGAGCAGTACTTC. The encoded protein is CASSLRVGTAYEQYF.